Listed below are T cell receptor beta chains from one sample, sequenced in a study of blood T cells in healthy people across ages. TCRdb processed the 5' RACE reads anew with MiXCR; each CDR3 protein has one entry. The table has around 1,000,000 distinct CDR3 sequences, less than 25% seen once. These data also featured in a second study, about T cells of mothers and their children.

The material sequenced was blood. Source of these receptors: a girl aged 2-9 years in good health. Each CDR3 is given with its conserved first and last residue. The D gene is left open where the match is weak. Some rows have no size entry. The others give once, few or many, or a class for an expanded clone.

TRBV20-1	TRBJ2-7	few	TRBD2	TGCAGTGCTAGCGCCGGGGGGTTCTACGAGCAGTACTTC	CSASAGGFYEQYF
TRBV24-1	TRBJ2-1	.	.	TGTGCCACCAGTGGAGGAGTTGGGAAATACAATGAGCAGTTCTTC	CATSGGVGKYNEQFF
TRBV27	TRBJ1-4	.	.	TGTGCCAGCACCAAGGAGCCCATTAATGAAAAACTGTTTTTT	CASTKEPINEKLFF
TRBV29-1	TRBJ2-7	.	.	TGCAGCGTTGAAACTTGGTCCTCCTCAGGGTACGAGCAGTACTTC	CSVETWSSSGYEQYF
TRBV4-1	TRBJ2-1	.	TRBD2	TGCGCCAGCAGCCAAGAAAGCGGGAGGGCCCAGAATGAGCAGTTCTTC	CASSQESGRAQNEQFF
TRBV7-3	TRBJ2-1	few	.	TGTGCCAGCAGCTTAGATGGGGTTGCAAACTACAATGAGCAGTTCTTC	CASSLDGVANYNEQFF
TRBV2	TRBJ1-5	.	.	TGTGCCAGCAGTGACCCCATAAGGGGTCAGCCCCAGCATTTT	CASSDPIRGQPQHF
TRBV29-1	TRBJ2-3	few	TRBD2	TGCAGCGTCGCCGAAGACACTAGCGGTACAGATACGCAGTATTTT	CSVAEDTSGTDTQYF
TRBV12-3/TRBV12-4	TRBJ2-4	.	.	TGTGCCAGCAGTTTCGAGGGCTCTGCCAAAAACATTCAGTACTTC	CASSFEGSAKNIQYF
TRBV25-1	TRBJ1-4	few	.	TGTGCCAGCAGCAGGGCCTTTGCGGAAAAACTGTTTTTT	CASSRAFAEKLFF
TRBV4-1	TRBJ1-4	.	.	TGCGCCAGCAGCTTCGTTCCGGGGCGTAATGAAAAACTGTTTTTT	CASSFVPGRNEKLFF
TRBV20-1	TRBJ2-7	.	TRBD2	TGCAGTGCCCCTCTAGCGGGAGGGCCTAGGAACGAGCAGTACTTC	CSAPLAGGPRNEQYF
TRBV20-1	TRBJ2-3	few	TRBD2	TGCAGTGCTAGCGGCGGGGGGGCTCGGACAGATACGCAGTATTTT	CSASGGGARTDTQYF
TRBV6-2/TRBV6-3	TRBJ2-3	few	TRBD2	TGTGCCAGCAACCTAGCGGGCCCCACAGATACGCAGTATTTT	CASNLAGPTDTQYF
TRBV9	TRBJ2-5	.	.	TGTGCCAGCAGCCCCTACCTGGACTTGGTGGAGCAGTACTTC	CASSPYLDLVEQYF
TRBV27	TRBJ2-2	few	TRBD2	TGTGCCAGCAGCCTTAGCGGGGCCACGAACACCGGGGAGCTGTTTTTT	CASSLSGATNTGELFF
TRBV27	TRBJ1-5	few	.	TGTGCCAGCAGTTTTTCAAGGGGCAATCAGCCCCAGCATTTT	CASSFSRGNQPQHF
TRBV11-2	TRBJ2-3	.	.	TGTGCCAGCAGCTTAGATGGGAGGACAGCGGGTACAGATACGCAGTATTTT	CASSLDGRTAGTDTQYF
TRBV12-3/TRBV12-4	TRBJ2-5	few	TRBD2	TGTGCCAGCAGTTTCACGGGAGGCATAAGAAAAGAGACCCAGTGCTTC	CASSFTGGIRKETQCF
TRBV7-2	TRBJ2-3	few	TRBD2	TGTGCCAGCAGCTTAGTCCTAGCGGGGGGCACAGATACGCAGTATTTT	CASSLVLAGGTDTQYF
TRBV29-1	TRBJ2-1	many	.	TGCAGCGTTGAAGGGAGATGGACGGACAATGAGCAGTTCTTC	CSVEGRWTDNEQFF
TRBV2	TRBJ2-3	.	TRBD2	TGTGCCAGCACCGGACTAGCGGGGGGCACAGATACGCAGTATTTT	CASTGLAGGTDTQYF
TRBV11-2	TRBJ2-7	few	.	TGTGCCAGCCATCGGGCTAGCGAGGCCTACGAGCAGTACTTC	CASHRASEAYEQYF
TRBV24-1	TRBJ2-5	.	TRBD1	TGTGCCACCAGTGCCCCAGACAGGGGGTCTGGGGAGACCCAGTACTTC	CATSAPDRGSGETQYF
TRBV20-1	TRBJ1-2	few	.	TGCAGTGCTAGAGACCTGGGAAACTATGGCTACACCTTC	CSARDLGNYGYTF
TRBV7-2	TRBJ2-5	.	.	TGTGCCAGCAGCTTACCGCCCTGGGAGACCCAGTACTTC	CASSLPPWETQYF
TRBV11-2	TRBJ1-2	.	.	TGTGCCAGCAGCGCATGGCAGGGAACGGGCTACACCTTC	CASSAWQGTGYTF
TRBV9	TRBJ2-5	few	.	TGTGCCAGCAGCCCCCAGGGGGACTTTGGAAGGGAGACCCAGTACTTC	CASSPQGDFGRETQYF
TRBV12-3/TRBV12-4	TRBJ2-2	.	.	TGTGCCAGCAGCACAACAGGGAAGGCCGGGGAGCTGTTTTTT	CASSTTGKAGELFF
TRBV12-3/TRBV12-4	TRBJ1-1	few	TRBD1	TGTGCCAGCAGTCCAGGACAGGGAGTAGAAGCTTTCTTT	CASSPGQGVEAFF
TRBV9	TRBJ2-5	few	.	TGTGCCAGCAGCGCACAGGGACTGCACCAAGAGACCCAGTACTTC	CASSAQGLHQETQYF
TRBV4-3	TRBJ1-2	.	.	TGCGCCAGCAGCCAGATCGCCAGGGACTATGGCTACACCTTC	CASSQIARDYGYTF
TRBV29-1	TRBJ1-1	.	TRBD1	TGCAGCGTCCCCGACAGGGGAGCTGAAGCTTTCTTT	CSVPDRGAEAFF
TRBV20-1	TRBJ2-5	.	TRBD1	TGCAGTGCTAGAGGGGGGACAGGGGATTTGGAGACCCAGTACTTC	CSARGGTGDLETQYF
TRBV14	TRBJ2-7	.	.	TGTGCCAGCAGCCAAGATAGCCGCGGCTACTTCCGACGGTACTTC	CASSQDSRGYFRRYF
TRBV7-2	TRBJ2-2	few	TRBD2	TGTGCCAGCAGCTTACGGATAGCGGGGGGAGGCACCGGGGAGCTGTTTTTT	CASSLRIAGGGTGELFF
TRBV7-8	TRBJ2-1	few	TRBD1	TGTGCCAGCAGCCCCCCCGGACAGGGTACAAGCTCCTACAATGAGCAGTTCTTC	CASSPPGQGTSSYNEQFF
TRBV15	TRBJ1-1	.	TRBD1	TGTGCCACCAGCACCCGACAGGGTGTCACTGAAGCTTTCTTT	CATSTRQGVTEAFF
TRBV5-1	TRBJ2-3	few	.	TGCGCCAGCAGCTTGGTGGGGTCGGCAGATACGCAGTATTTT	CASSLVGSADTQYF
TRBV14	TRBJ2-3	.	.	TGTGCCAGCAGCCAAGCGGGGTTTTCGTTCTCGGATTTT	CASSQAGFSFSDF
TRBV29-1	TRBJ1-1	.	TRBD1	TGCAGCGTTGAAGTCAGCAGGGGGCTCACTGAAGCTTTCTTT	CSVEVSRGLTEAFF
TRBV5-4	TRBJ2-5	once	.	TGTGCCAGCAGCAAGGCTAGGGAAGAGACCCAGTACTTC	CASSKAREETQYF
TRBV7-2	TRBJ1-2	few	.	TGTGCCAGCAGCTTATCCCTGCAGGGACTTGCGTGGGGCTACACCTTC	CASSLSLQGLAWGYTF
TRBV10-3	TRBJ1-1	.	.	TGTGCCATCATGGTCAGGAACACTGAAGCTTTCTTT	CAIMVRNTEAFF
TRBV27	TRBJ2-1	.	TRBD2	TGTGCCAGCAGAATAGGGACTAGCGAGTACAATGAGCAGTTCTTC	CASRIGTSEYNEQFF
TRBV20-1	TRBJ1-2	few	TRBD1	TGCAGTGCTACCAGGGGGGACTATGGCTACACCTTC	CSATRGDYGYTF
TRBV7-9	TRBJ2-5	few	.	TGTGCCAGCAGCACCCCGAAGGGGGGGTCCAGAGAGACCCAGTACTTC	CASSTPKGGSRETQYF
TRBV14	TRBJ1-2	.	.	TGTGCCAGCAGCCAAGCATCCCGCAATGGCTACACCTTC	CASSQASRNGYTF
TRBV2	TRBJ2-1	.	TRBD1	TGTGCCAGCGCCTGGACAGGGGGCAATGAGCAGTTCTTC	CASAWTGGNEQFF
TRBV7-3	TRBJ2-3	.	.	TGTGCCAGCAGCCCAACCCAGGGCCCAGATGCGCAGTATTTT	CASSPTQGPDAQYF
TRBV2	TRBJ2-5	.	.	TGTGCCAGCAGTGAAGGAATCAGGGTACAAGAGACCCAGTACTTC	CASSEGIRVQETQYF
TRBV20-1	TRBJ1-1	few	.	TGCAGTGCTAAGTCCGGGACGTACCTGAACACTGAAGCTTTCTTT	CSAKSGTYLNTEAFF
TRBV28	TRBJ2-6	few	.	TGTGCCAGCAGTTTGAAGGCAGGGATAACGGGGGCCAACGTCCTGACTTTC	CASSLKAGITGANVLTF
TRBV29-1	TRBJ2-1	few	TRBD1	TGCAGCGACTCGGGACAGGGATACAATGAGCAGTTCTTC	CSDSGQGYNEQFF
TRBV20-1	TRBJ2-7	.	.	TGCAGTGCTAGCGAGGCAGGCATTTTTTACGAGCAGTACTTC	CSASEAGIFYEQYF
TRBV6-6	TRBJ2-1	few	.	TGTGCCAGCCGCCAGGGGGGCAATGAGCAGTTCTTC	CASRQGGNEQFF